The sample holds a few counts of the clone carrying this T cell receptor (beta chain). Its specificity is unknown. The data are from a study of CD8+CD57+ T cells in acquired aplastic anemia. Study overall: The study obtained an average of around 3.4 ug of DNA from sorted CD4+ and CD8+ cells. Study-wide results and caveats: There were 25 to 35 CD8+ CDR3 sequences that occurred in both patients and controls.

Researchers used genomic DNA as the template to profile TCR beta VDJ and CDR3. TCRdb reanalysed the reads using MiXCR and keeps one entry per CDR3 protein. The sample comprises about half a million distinct CDR3 sequences, around 30% of which are singletons, and under 0.95% rests with the top ten. Patients picked for sequencing had shown CD8+CD57+ cell expansion detected by flow cytometry. The sequence came from a human donor with aplastic anemia. The sample was sorted CD4+, CD8+, or CD8+CD57+ T cells (not recorded which) from PBMCs.

The CDR3 DNA reads TGCGCCAGCAGCCAAGATTTTGACAGATCCTATGGCTACACCTTC. Translation: CASSQDFDRSYGYTF. The chain has TRBV4-3 and TRBJ1-2; TRBD1 is a possible D gene (5 bases). V was cut by 0 bases and J by 4 bases, with 12 bases left in between. CDR3 length equals 15 residues. Germline CDR1 LGHNA, CDR2 YSLEER.